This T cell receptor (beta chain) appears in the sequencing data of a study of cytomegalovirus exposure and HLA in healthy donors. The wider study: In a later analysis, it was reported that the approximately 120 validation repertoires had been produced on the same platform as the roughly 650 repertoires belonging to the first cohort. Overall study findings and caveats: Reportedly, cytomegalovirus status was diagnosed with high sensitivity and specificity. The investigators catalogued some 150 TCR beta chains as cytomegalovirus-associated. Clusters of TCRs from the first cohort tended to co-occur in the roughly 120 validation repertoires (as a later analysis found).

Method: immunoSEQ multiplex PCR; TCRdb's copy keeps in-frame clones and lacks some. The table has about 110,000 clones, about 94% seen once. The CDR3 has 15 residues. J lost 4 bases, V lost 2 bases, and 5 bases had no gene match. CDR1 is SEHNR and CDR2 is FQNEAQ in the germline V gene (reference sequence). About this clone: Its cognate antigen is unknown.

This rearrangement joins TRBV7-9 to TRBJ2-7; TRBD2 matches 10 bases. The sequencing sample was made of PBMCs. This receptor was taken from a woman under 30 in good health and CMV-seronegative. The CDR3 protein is CASSLTSGETYEQYF. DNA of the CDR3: TGTGCCAGCAGCTTAACTAGCGGGGAGACTTACGAGCAGTACTTC.